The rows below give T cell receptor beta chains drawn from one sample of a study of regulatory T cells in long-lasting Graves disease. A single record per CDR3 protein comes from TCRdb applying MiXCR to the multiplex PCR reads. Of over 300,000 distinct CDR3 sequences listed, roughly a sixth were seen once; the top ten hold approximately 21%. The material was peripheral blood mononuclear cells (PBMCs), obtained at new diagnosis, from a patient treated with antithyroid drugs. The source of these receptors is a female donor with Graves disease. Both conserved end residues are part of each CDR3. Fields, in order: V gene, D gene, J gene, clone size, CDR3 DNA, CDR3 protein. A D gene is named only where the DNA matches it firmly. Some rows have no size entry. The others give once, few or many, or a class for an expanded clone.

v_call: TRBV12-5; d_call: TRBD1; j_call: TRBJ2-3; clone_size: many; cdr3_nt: TGTGCTAGTGGTTTGGGGCAGGGGGCGAGAGATACGCAGTATTTT; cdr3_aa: CASGLGQGARDTQYF
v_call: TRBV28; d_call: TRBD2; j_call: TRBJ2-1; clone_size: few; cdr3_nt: TGTGCCATCACCGGAGCGGGAGATAACTCCTACAATGAGCAGTTCTTC; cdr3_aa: CAITGAGDNSYNEQFF
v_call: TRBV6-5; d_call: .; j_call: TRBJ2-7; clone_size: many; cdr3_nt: TGTGCCAGCAGTTACTCGACCCGGGTAGAACCCTACGAGCAGTACTTC; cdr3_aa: CASSYSTRVEPYEQYF
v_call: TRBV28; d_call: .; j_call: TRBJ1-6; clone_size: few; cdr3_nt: TGTGCCAGCAGTTTCAGGGTGAATATTAATTCACCCCTCCACTTT; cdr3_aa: CASSFRVNINSPLHF
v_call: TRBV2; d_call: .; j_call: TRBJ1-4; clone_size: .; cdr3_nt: TGTGCCAGCGCTCGGGGCTTAGCTAATGAAAAACTGTTTTTT; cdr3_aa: CASARGLANEKLFF
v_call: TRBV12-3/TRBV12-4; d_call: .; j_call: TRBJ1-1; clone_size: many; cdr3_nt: TGTGCCAGCAGTTTATCTCATCCGGGTAGTACTGAAGCTTTCTTT; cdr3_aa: CASSLSHPGSTEAFF
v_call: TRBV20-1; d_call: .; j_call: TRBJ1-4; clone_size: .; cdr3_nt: TGCAGTGCTAATAGAGGGCAGTTAGATGAAAAACTGTTTTTT; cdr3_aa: CSANRGQLDEKLFF
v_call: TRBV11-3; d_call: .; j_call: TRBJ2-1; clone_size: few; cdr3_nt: TGTGCCAGCAGCTCCTTATACCACAATGAGCAGTTCTTC; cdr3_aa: CASSSLYHNEQFF
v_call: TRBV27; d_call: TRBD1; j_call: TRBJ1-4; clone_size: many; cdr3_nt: TGTGCCAGCAGTTTAAGTCCGGGGACAGGGAATGAAAAACTGTTTTTT; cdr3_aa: CASSLSPGTGNEKLFF
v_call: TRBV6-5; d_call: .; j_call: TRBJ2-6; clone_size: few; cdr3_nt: TGTGCCAGCAGTTACAACGAGGTGTTAAACTCTGGGGCCAACGTCCTGACTTTC; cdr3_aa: CASSYNEVLNSGANVLTF
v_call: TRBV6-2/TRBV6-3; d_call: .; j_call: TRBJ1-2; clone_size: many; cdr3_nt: TGTGCCAGCAGTTCCCGGCCGGACTATGGCTACACCTTC; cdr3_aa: CASSSRPDYGYTF
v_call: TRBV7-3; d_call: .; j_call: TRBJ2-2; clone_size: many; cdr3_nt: TGTGCCAGCAGCACGTCCGGGACCACGAACACCGGGGAGCTGTTTTTT; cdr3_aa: CASSTSGTTNTGELFF
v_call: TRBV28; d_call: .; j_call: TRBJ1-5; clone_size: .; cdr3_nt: TGTGCCAGCAGTTTGGTGGCGTACAATCAGCCCCAGCATTTT; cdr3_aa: CASSLVAYNQPQHF
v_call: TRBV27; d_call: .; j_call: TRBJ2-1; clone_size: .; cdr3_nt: TGTGCCAGCAGTGCACGGGTGTACAATGAGCAGTTCTTC; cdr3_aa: CASSARVYNEQFF
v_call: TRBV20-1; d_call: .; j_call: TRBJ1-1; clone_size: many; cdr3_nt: TGCAGTGCTAGAGATTGGGAGGGCACTGAAGCTTTCTTT; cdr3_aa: CSARDWEGTEAFF
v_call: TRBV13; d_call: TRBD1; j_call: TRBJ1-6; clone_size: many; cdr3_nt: TGTGCCAGCAGTTTTGTGACAGGGGGCCGGACACCCCTCCACTTT; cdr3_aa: CASSFVTGGRTPLHF
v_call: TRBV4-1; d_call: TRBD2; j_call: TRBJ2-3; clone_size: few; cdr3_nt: TGCGCCAGCAGCCAAGAATTAGCGGGGGGGCAGGAAGATACGCAGTATTTT; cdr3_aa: CASSQELAGGQEDTQYF
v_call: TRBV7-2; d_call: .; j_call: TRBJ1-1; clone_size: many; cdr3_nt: TGTGCCAGCAGCCCTAAACAGGGTAACACTGAAGCTTTCTTT; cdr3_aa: CASSPKQGNTEAFF
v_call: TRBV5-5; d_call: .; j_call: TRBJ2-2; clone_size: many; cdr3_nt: TGTGCCAGCAGCTTGGGCCCTATTCACACCGGGGAGCTGTTTTTT; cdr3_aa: CASSLGPIHTGELFF
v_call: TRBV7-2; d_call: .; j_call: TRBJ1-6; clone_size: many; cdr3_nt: TGTGCCAGCAGCTTAGGGTCAGTTTCACCCCTCCACTTT; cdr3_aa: CASSLGSVSPLHF
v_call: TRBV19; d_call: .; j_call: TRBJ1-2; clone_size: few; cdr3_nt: TGTGCCAGTAGTGGCTGGAGGACAGAGGAGCTATATGGCTACACCTTC; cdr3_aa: CASSGWRTEELYGYTF
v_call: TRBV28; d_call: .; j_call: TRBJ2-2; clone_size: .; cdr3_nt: TGTGCCAGCAGTTTGCATTCGTGGAAGCGCCCAAAGGGGACCGGGGAGCTGTTTTTT; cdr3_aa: CASSLHSWKRPKGTGELFF
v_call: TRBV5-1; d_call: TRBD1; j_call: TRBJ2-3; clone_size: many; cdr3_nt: TGCGCCAGCAGCTGGACAGGGTCCACAGATACGCAGTATTTT; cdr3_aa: CASSWTGSTDTQYF
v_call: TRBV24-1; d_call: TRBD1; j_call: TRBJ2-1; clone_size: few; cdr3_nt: TGTGCCACCAGTGATCCTCCTAGGACAGGGTCTATGGATGAGCAGTTCTTC; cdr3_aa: CATSDPPRTGSMDEQFF
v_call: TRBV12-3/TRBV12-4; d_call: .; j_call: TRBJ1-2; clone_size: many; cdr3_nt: TGTGCCAGCAGTCGCAGCGCCAGACTGGGCTATGGCTACACCTTC; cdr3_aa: CASSRSARLGYGYTF
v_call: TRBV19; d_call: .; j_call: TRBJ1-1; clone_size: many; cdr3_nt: TGTGCCAGCTCCGAAACTGAAGCTTTCTTT; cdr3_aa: CASSETEAFF
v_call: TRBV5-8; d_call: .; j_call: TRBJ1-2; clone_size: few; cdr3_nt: TGTGCCAGCAGCGTCGGGTCCGTCCAGGGCTACACCTTC; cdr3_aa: CASSVGSVQGYTF
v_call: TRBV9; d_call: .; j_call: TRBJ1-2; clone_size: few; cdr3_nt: TGTGCCAGCAGCGTAGACGGACAGACCAACTATGGCTACACCTTC; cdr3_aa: CASSVDGQTNYGYTF